This record looks at one T cell receptor (beta chain) sequence and its context. The sample originates from a study of T cell changes during pregnancy in multiple sclerosis. Assay used: immunoSEQ multiplex PCR; TCRdb lists only in-frame clones, some missing. The sample lists under 75,000 clones; 80% to 95% were seen once. V gave up 3 bases and J gave up 6 bases; unmatched junction bases: 9. This CDR3 contains 15 residues. Germline V gene data show CDR1 as SQVTM and CDR2 as ANQGSEA. The rearrangement links TRBV29-1 to TRBJ2-4, with 9 bases fitting TRBD1. The input for sequencing was peripheral blood, taken in the third trimester of pregnancy. The clonotype was recovered from a female donor in good health, enrolled as a control in a pregnancy study. In DNA form, the CDR3 reads TGCAGCGTTGACGCTGGTCAGGGACAGGGAAACATTCAGTACTTC. Translated, it gives CSVDAGQGQGNIQYF. The whole variable domain, remainder taken from reference TRBV29-1 and TRBJ2-4, is SAVISQKPSRDICQRGTSLTIQCQVDSQVTMMFWYRQQPGQSLTLIATANQGSEATYESGFVIDKFPISRPNLTFSTLTVSNMSPEDSSIYLCSVDAGQGQGNIQYFGAGTRLSVL.